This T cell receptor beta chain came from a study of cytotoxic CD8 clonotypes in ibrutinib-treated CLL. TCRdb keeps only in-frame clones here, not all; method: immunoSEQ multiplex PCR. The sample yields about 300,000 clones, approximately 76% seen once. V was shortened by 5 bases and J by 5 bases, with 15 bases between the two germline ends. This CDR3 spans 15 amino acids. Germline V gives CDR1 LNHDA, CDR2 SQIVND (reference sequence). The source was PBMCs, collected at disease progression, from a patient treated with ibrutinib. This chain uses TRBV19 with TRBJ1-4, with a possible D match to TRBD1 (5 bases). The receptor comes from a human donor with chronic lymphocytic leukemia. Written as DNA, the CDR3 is TGTGCCAGTAGTGTCGGGACTGGTAGAAATGAAAAACTGTTTTTT. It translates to CASSVGTGRNEKLFF. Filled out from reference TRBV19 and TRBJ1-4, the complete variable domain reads DGGITQSPKYLFRKEGQNVTLSCEQNLNHDAMYWYRQDPGQGLRLIYYSQIVNDFQKGDIAEGYSVSREKKESFPLTVTSAQKNPTAFYLCASSVGTGRNEKLFFGSGTQLSVL.